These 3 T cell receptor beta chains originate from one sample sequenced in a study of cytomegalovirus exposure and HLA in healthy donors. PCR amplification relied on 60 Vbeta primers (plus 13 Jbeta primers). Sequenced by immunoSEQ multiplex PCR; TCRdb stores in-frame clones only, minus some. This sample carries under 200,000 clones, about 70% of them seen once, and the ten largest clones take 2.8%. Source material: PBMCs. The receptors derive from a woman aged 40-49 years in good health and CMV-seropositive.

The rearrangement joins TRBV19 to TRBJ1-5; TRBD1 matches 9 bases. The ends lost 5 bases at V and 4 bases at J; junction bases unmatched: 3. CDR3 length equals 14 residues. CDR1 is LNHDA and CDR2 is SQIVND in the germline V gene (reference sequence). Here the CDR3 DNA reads TGTGCCAGTAGTCCGACAGGGGGGAATCAGCCCCAGCATTTT. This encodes CASSPTGGNQPQHF.

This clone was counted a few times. The CDR3: CASSYSGDTQYF. The DNA of the CDR3 is TGTGCCAGCAGCTATTCCGGGGATACGCAGTATTTT. The chain joins TRBV5-4 to TRBJ2-3; D not certain. Germline loops: CDR1 SGHNT, CDR2 YYREEE (reference sequence). The length of the CDR3 is 12 residues. Trimming left V 3 bases short and J 6 bases short, with 8 bases between. Supplemented by reference TRBV5-4 and TRBJ2-3, the full variable domain reads ETGVTQSPTHLIKTRGQQVTLRCSSQSGHNTVSWYQQALGQGPQFIFQYYREEENGRGNFPPRFSGLQFPNYSSELNVNALELDDSALYLCASSYSGDTQYFGPGTRLTVL.

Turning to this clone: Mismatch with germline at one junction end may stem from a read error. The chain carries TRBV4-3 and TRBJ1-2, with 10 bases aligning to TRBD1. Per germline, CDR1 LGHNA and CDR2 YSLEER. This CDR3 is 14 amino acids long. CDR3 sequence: CASSQGDRGYGYPF. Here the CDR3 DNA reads TGCGCCAGCAGCCAAGGGGACAGGGGCTATGGCTACCCCTTC.